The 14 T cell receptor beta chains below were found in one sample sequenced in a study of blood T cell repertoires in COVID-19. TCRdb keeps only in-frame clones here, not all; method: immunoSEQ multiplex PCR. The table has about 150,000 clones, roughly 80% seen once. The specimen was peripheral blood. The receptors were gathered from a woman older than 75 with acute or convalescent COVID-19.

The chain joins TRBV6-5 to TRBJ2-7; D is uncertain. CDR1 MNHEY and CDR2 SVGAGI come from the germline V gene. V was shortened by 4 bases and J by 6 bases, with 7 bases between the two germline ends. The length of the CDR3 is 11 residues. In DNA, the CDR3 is TGTGCCAGCAGTTCTTACAGCGAGCAGTACTTC. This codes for CASSSYSEQYF.

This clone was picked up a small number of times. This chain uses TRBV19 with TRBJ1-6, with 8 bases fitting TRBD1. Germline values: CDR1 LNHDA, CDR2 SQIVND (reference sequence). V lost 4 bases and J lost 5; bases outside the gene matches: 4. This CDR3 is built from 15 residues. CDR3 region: CASSSSTGDNSPLHF. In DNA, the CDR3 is TGTGCCAGTAGTAGTTCGACAGGGGATAATTCACCCCTCCACTTT.

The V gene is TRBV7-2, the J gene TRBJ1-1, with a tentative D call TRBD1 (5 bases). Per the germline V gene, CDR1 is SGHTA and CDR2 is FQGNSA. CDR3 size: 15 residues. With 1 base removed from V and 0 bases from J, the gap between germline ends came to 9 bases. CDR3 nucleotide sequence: TGTGCCAGCAGCTTAGTAGCAGGGCTGAACACTGAAGCTTTCTTT. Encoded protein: CASSLVAGLNTEAFF.

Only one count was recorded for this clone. The CDR3 DNA is TGTGCCAGCAGTCCCGGGACTGCATACTATGTTCACACCTTC. As protein: CASSPGTAYYVHTF. The chain carries TRBV27 and TRBJ1-2; weak D call: TRBD1 (5 bases). V was cut by 5 bases and J by 12 bases, with 22 bases left in between. The CDR3 extends over 14 amino acids. CDR1 and CDR2 from the germline V gene are MNHEY and SMNVEV (reference sequence).

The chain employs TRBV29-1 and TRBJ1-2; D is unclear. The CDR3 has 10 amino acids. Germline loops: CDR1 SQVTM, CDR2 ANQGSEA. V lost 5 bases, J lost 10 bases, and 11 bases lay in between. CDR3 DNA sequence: TGCAGCGTTTCGGGAGTGGACTACACCTTC. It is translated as CSVSGVDYTF.

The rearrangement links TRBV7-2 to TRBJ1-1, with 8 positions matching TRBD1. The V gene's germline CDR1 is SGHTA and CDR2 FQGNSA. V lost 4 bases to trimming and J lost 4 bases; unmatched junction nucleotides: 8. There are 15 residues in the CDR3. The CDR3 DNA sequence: TGTGCCAGCAGCTCTACCAGGGGGCGCGGCACTGAAGCTTTCTTT. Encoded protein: CASSSTRGRGTEAFF.

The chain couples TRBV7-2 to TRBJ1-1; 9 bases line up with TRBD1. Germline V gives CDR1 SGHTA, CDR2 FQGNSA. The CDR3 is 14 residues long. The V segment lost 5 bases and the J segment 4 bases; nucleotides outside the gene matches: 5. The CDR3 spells CASSQNRGLTEAFF. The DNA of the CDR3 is TGTGCCAGCAGCCAAAACAGGGGGCTCACTGAAGCTTTCTTT. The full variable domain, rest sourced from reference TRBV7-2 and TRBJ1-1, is GAGVSQSPSNKVTEKGKDVELRCDPISGHTALYWYRQSLGQGLEFLIYFQGNSAPDKSGLPSDRFSAERTGGSVSTLTIQRTQQEDSAVYLCASSQNRGLTEAFFGQGTRLTVV.

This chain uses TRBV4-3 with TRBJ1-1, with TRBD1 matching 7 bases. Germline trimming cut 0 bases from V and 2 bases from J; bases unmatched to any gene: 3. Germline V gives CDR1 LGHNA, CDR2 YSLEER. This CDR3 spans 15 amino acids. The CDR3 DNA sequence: TGCGCCAGCAGCCAAGATAACAGGGGAAACACTGAAGCTTTCTTT. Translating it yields CASSQDNRGNTEAFF.

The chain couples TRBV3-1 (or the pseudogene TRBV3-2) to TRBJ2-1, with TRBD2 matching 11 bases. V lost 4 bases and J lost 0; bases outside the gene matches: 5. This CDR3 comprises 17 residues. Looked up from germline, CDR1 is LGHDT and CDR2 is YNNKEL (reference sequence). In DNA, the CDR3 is TGTGCCAGCAGCCTAGGGGGGACTAGCGGCTCCTACAATGAGCAGTTCTTC. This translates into CASSLGGTSGSYNEQFF.

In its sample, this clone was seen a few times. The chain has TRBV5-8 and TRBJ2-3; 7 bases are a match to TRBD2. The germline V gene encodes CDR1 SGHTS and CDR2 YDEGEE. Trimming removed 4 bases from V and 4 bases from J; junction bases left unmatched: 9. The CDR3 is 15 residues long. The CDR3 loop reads CASSEEGREADTQYF. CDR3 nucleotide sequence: TGTGCCAGCAGCGAGGAGGGGAGGGAGGCAGATACGCAGTATTTT.

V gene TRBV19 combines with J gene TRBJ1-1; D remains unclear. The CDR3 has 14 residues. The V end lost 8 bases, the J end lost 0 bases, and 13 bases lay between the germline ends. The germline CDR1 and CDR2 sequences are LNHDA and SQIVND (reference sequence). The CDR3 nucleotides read TGTGCCAGTCATATGGGCCGTTTGAACACTGAAGCTTTCTTT. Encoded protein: CASHMGRLNTEAFF.

CDR3 protein: CASSSSGSAPYNEQFF. The CDR3, as DNA: TGTGCCAGTAGCTCTAGCGGGAGTGCCCCCTACAATGAGCAGTTCTTC. V gene TRBV19 combines with J gene TRBJ2-1; 10 nucleotides agree with TRBD2. Germline lookup yields CDR1 LNHDA and CDR2 SQIVND (reference sequence). The CDR3 contains 16 residues. The ends lost 6 bases at V and 2 bases at J; junction bases unmatched: 7. Together with reference TRBV19 and TRBJ2-1, the CDR3 gives the full variable domain: DGGITQSPKYLFRKEGQNVTLSCEQNLNHDAMYWYRQDPGQGLRLIYYSQIVNDFQKGDIAEGYSVSREKKESFPLTVTSAQKNPTAFYLCASSSSGSAPYNEQFFGPGTRLTVL.

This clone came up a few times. The CDR3 reads CASSPPEFRVPPRWTEAFF. The CDR3 DNA reads as TGTGCCAGCTCACCACCGGAATTCAGGGTCCCACCGCGTTGGACTGAAGCTTTCTTT. This chain uses TRBV18 with TRBJ1-1; perhaps TRBD1 as D (5 bases). The CDR3 is made up of 19 amino acids. The germline gives CDR1 KGHSH, CDR2 LQKENI. Trimming took off 0 bases at V and 5 bases at J, with 25 bases between the two ends.

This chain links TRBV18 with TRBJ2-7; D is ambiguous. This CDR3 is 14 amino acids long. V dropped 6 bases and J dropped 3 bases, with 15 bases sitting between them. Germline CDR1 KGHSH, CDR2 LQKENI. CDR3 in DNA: TGTGCCAGCTCCCAAAGTGTCCAGGACTACGAGCAGTACTTC. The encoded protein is CASSQSVQDYEQYF.